Below, one T cell receptor (beta chain) is given with its context. Antigen: not known. This CDR3 comprises 14 residues. CDR1 is KGHSH, CDR2 LQKENI, per germline. Trimming shortened V by 3 bases and J by 2 bases, and 9 bases separated the two germline ends. TCR beta sequencing was performed on blood CD8+ and CD4+ T cells. TEMRA cells were FACS-enriched, with CD8+ and CD4+ T cells isolated negatively. The record originates from a study of CD8 T cells in Susac syndrome. Points from the study as a whole: That the number of individuals in its TCR sequencing and HLA analysis was relatively small was acknowledged by the study.

RNA in amounts of about 0.5 to 1 ug was reverse transcribed with random hexamers. The TCR beta CDR3 was amplified by immunoSEQ multiplex PCR across 54 Vbeta, 13 Jbeta. MiXCR was run by TCRdb on the immunoSEQ multiplex PCR reads, yielding one entry per CDR3 protein. The sample yields 150,000 to 200,000 distinct CDR3 sequences, around 94% seen once. Material for sequencing was CD4+ T cells from PBMCs. The clonotype was recovered from a human donor in good health. This chain uses TRBV18 with TRBJ2-3, with D uncertain. The CDR3 nucleotides read TGTGCCAGCTCACCTAGGCTATCCACAGATACGCAGTATTTT. It yields the protein CASSPRLSTDTQYF.